The 32 T cell receptor beta chains below all came from one sample that was sequenced in a study of T cell repertoires in cytomegalovirus infection. Antigens for these TCRs are unknown. One entry per CDR3 protein results from TCRdb running MiXCR on the reads. The sample consists of roughly 110,000 distinct CDR3 sequences, 10% of them appearing once. Sample: PBMCs, sequenced either directly or after in vitro stimulation (not recorded which). Every receptor here comes from a human donor in good health (CMV status not recorded). Some clones in this sample may be carry-over from other donors' samples.

This clonotype came up many times. V is TRBV7-2 and J is TRBJ2-5; the match to TRBD2 covers 8 bases. Germline lookup yields CDR1 SGHTA and CDR2 FQGNSA. V was pared by 5 bases and J by 4 bases, with 9 bases of the junction left unmatched. The CDR3 is made up of 15 amino acids. The CDR3 nucleotides are TGTGCCAGCAGCACTCAAGCGGGAGAGGCAGAGACCCAGTACTTC. Translation gives CASSTQAGEAETQYF.

Turning to this clonotype: A much larger clonotype is one base distant, so this may be a read error. The chain uses TRBV4-2 and TRBJ2-3, with D perhaps TRBD2 (6 bases). This CDR3 has 17 amino acids. Germline V gene lookup returns CDR1 LGHNA and CDR2 YNFKEQ. V was trimmed by 1 base and J by 5 bases, leaving 19 bases between them. DNA for the CDR3: TGTGCCAGCAGCCAAGTGGGTCAAGCGGGTAATCAAGATACGCAGTATTTT. Translating it yields CASSQVGQAGNQDTQYF.

The V gene is TRBV6-1, the J gene TRBJ2-3; D is unresolved. Germline CDR1 and CDR2: MNHNS and SASEGT. This CDR3 is 13 amino acids long. Trimming took off 7 bases at V and 1 base at J, with 9 bases between the two ends. The CDR3 protein is CASTLRGTDTQYF. The CDR3 DNA reads TGTGCCAGCACCCTAAGGGGCACAGATACGCAGTATTTT.

This clonotype was seen repeatedly, ten times or more. The CDR3 DNA is TGTGCCAGCAGCGATCCCGGGGCAGATACGCAGTATTTT. Translated: CASSDPGADTQYF. The chain carries TRBV6-2 or TRBV6-3 and TRBJ2-3; weak D call: TRBD2 (5 bases). The V gene lost 6 bases and the J gene lost 4 bases, with 11 bases spanning the gap. The CDR3 contains 13 residues. CDR1 is MNHEY, CDR2 SVGEGT, per germline.

This clonotype has ten or more counts. This chain connects TRBV29-1 to TRBJ2-4; D might be TRBD2 (6 bases). CDR1 and CDR2 from the germline V gene are SQVTM and ANQGSEA. Trimming removed 3 bases from V and 4 bases from J, with 10 bases in between. The CDR3 sequence is 13 residues long. The CDR3 nucleotides read TGCAGCGTTGAGTTGGGGACTAAAAACATTCAGTACTTC. Its protein is CSVELGTKNIQYF.

In its sample, this clonotype was seen many times. V gene TRBV7-2 combines with J gene TRBJ2-3; 8 nucleotides match TRBD2. Germline V gene sequence: CDR1 SGHTA, CDR2 FQGNSA. CDR3 length: 14 residues. With 4 bases clipped from V and 4 bases from J, the junction kept 4 bases outside the gene matches. The CDR3 protein is CASSWGLEADTQYF. The CDR3 DNA follows: TGTGCCAGCAGCTGGGGACTAGAGGCAGATACGCAGTATTTT.

The rearrangement joins TRBV4-1 to TRBJ2-3; D may be TRBD1 (5 bases). Trimming took off 1 base at V and 0 bases at J, with 17 bases between the two ends. The germline V gene encodes CDR1 MGHRA and CDR2 YSYEKL. The CDR3 consists of 18 residues. Here the CDR3 DNA reads TGCGCCAGCAGCCAAGTTTCCTTAGGGGTTCTTAGCACAGATACGCAGTATTTT. Its translation: CASSQVSLGVLSTDTQYF.

Many counts were recorded for this clonotype. The chain is built from TRBV7-8 and TRBJ2-1; TRBD2 matches at 9 bases. The J segment lost 13 bases and the V segment lost 2 bases, leaving 3 bases of the junction unmatched. The CDR3 consists of 12 residues. The germline V gene has CDR1 SGHVS and CDR2 FQNEAQ. As DNA, the CDR3 is TGTGCCAGCAGCTTAATCGGGACTAGCCAGTTCTTC. Its translation is CASSLIGTSQFF.

This clonotype has just a few counts. The chain is built from TRBV12-3 or TRBV12-4 and TRBJ2-1; D is perhaps TRBD2 (7 bases). V was cut by 6 bases and J by 9 bases, with 12 bases left in between. The CDR3 consists of 12 residues. The CDR3 DNA reads as TGTGCCAGCAGAGGGGGGGGGGCTGAGCAGTTCTTC. Encoded protein: CASRGGGAEQFF.

V is TRBV2 and J is TRBJ2-7, with TRBD2 matching over 11 bases. J was trimmed by 6 bases and V by 8 bases; bases with no gene match: 6. Germline V CDR1 and CDR2: SNHLY, FYNNEI. This CDR3 is built from 13 residues. DNA of the CDR3: TGTGCCAGCGTCGCCGGGACTAGCGGCGAGCAGTACTTC. The encoded protein is CASVAGTSGEQYF.

This clonotype came up many times. The CDR3 here is CASKSTGRAYEQYF. CDR3 DNA sequence: TGTGCCAGCAAATCGACAGGACGGGCCTACGAGCAGTACTTC. The chain employs TRBV12-3 or TRBV12-4 and TRBJ2-7, with D perhaps matching TRBD1 (6 bases). The CDR3 totals 14 residues. The V end was cut by 7 bases, the J end by 2 bases, with 15 bases between.

This clonotype has more than one count but fewer than ten. The V gene is TRBV7-3, the J gene TRBJ2-3; D is possibly TRBD2 (5 bases). This CDR3 is 15 amino acids long. Trimming stripped 5 bases from V and 0 bases from J, with 12 bases between. The germline gives CDR1 SGHTA, CDR2 FQGTGA. CDR3 protein: CASSRTGKSTDTQYF. The CDR3 nucleotides read TGTGCCAGCAGCCGGACGGGGAAGAGCACAGATACGCAGTATTTT.

In this sample, this clonotype turned up many times. This sequence joins TRBV6-6 and TRBJ2-3; 15 bases fit TRBD2. The J segment lost 6 bases and the V segment lost 2 bases, leaving 9 bases of the junction unmatched. Germline V CDR1 and CDR2: MNHNY, SVGAGI (reference sequence). The CDR3 length is 18 residues. The CDR3 bases are TGTGCCAGCAGTTACAGGGGACTAGCGGGAGGCCACGAGGATACGCAGTATTTT. It encodes CASSYRGLAGGHEDTQYF.

The CDR3 reads CATDDFTGELFF. CDR3 in DNA: TGTGCAACGGACGACTTCACCGGGGAGCTGTTTTTT. The chain combines TRBV19 with TRBJ2-2; no clear D. The CDR3 totals 12 residues. Germline assignment: CDR1 LNHDA and CDR2 SQIVND (reference sequence).

This clonotype was seen repeatedly, ten times or more. The J gene is TRBJ1-5, the V gene TRBV6-2 or TRBV6-3, with D maybe TRBD1 (5 bases). Germline V gene data show CDR1 as MNHEY and CDR2 as SVGEGT. The length of the CDR3 is 14 residues. Trimming removed 4 bases at V and 7 bases at J, with 14 bases between. The CDR3 sequence is CASSWTVRGQPQHF. CDR3 nucleotide sequence: TGTGCCAGCAGTTGGACGGTTCGGGGGCAGCCCCAGCATTTT.

This chain uses TRBV27 with TRBJ2-1; D is perhaps TRBD2 (6 bases). The germline V and J ends were trimmed by 0 bases and 2 bases, with 11 bases remaining between them. CDR3 length equals 16 residues. Per the germline V gene, CDR1 is MNHEY and CDR2 is SMNVEV (reference sequence). In nucleotides, the CDR3 is TGTGCCAGCAGTTTATCAAGCGGGCCCACCTACAATGAGCAGTTCTTC. Translation: CASSLSSGPTYNEQFF.

This clonotype was seen at least ten times. V usage is TRBV7-2 and J usage is TRBJ1-1; 7 nucleotides agree with TRBD1. Germline values: CDR1 SGHTA, CDR2 FQGNSA. The CDR3 totals 15 residues. After removal of 5 bases from V and 4 bases from J, the junction contained 10 bases not matched to a gene. The CDR3 region is CASSPPGGAGTEAFF. CDR3 nucleotides: TGTGCCAGCAGCCCCCCAGGGGGAGCGGGCACTGAAGCTTTCTTT.

V usage is TRBV7-3 and J usage is TRBJ2-3; D gene unclear. This CDR3 is built from 13 residues. Trimming stripped 5 bases from V and 4 bases from J, with 10 bases between. CDR1 is SGHTA, CDR2 FQGTGA, per germline. CDR3 loop: CASSELGPDTQYF. CDR3 in DNA: TGTGCCAGCAGCGAGCTAGGTCCAGATACGCAGTATTTT.

This clonotype was recorded a few times. The CDR3 coding sequence is TGTGCCAGCACGGAGCGGGCCCGCCGGACTAGCGGCCAAGAGACCCAGTACTTC. Its translation: CASTERARRTSGQETQYF. V and J are TRBV6-4 and TRBJ2-5, with 10 bases matching TRBD2. The germline CDR1 and CDR2 sequences are MRHNA and SNTAGT. CDR3 length: 18 amino acids. J lost 1 base, V lost 7 bases, and 15 bases had no gene match.

The chain carries TRBV12-3 or TRBV12-4 and TRBJ2-2; TRBD2 matches 8 bases. The CDR3 covers 18 residues. The ends lost 5 bases at V and 4 bases at J; junction bases unmatched: 15. The CDR3: CASSPRGSGAPGTGELFF. The CDR3 region has the DNA TGTGCCAGCAGTCCGAGGGGTAGCGGGGCCCCGGGCACCGGGGAGCTGTTTTTT.

The rearrangement links TRBV6-2 or TRBV6-3 to TRBJ2-7; possible D gene TRBD2, 5 bases. The CDR3 extends over 14 amino acids. V was trimmed by 10 bases and J by 6 bases, leaving 22 bases between them. Germline-derived CDR1 and CDR2 are MNHEY and SVGEGT. The chain's CDR3 is CATLASPRAREQYV. For the CDR3, the DNA is TGTGCCACCTTAGCTTCGCCGAGGGCCCGCGAGCAGTACGTC.

This clonotype was seen at least ten times. The J gene is TRBJ2-2, the V gene TRBV2; either TRBD1 or TRBD2 may fit D (5 bases each). The V end was cut by 2 bases, the J end by 6 bases, with 10 bases between. Germline V CDR1 and CDR2: SNHLY, FYNNEI. The CDR3 spans 14 residues. CDR3: CASSEIGTAGELFF. CDR3 sequence (DNA): TGTGCCAGCAGTGAAATCGGGACCGCCGGGGAGCTGTTTTTT. The entire variable domain, with the rest obtained from reference TRBV2 and TRBJ2-2, is as follows: EPEVTQTPSHQVTQMGQEVILRCVPISNHLYFYWYRQILGQKVEFLVSFYNNEISEKSEIFDDQFSVERPDGSNFTLKIRSTKLEDSAMYFCASSEIGTAGELFFGEGSRLTVL.

This clonotype was picked up a small number of times. This chain joins TRBV12-3 or TRBV12-4 and TRBJ1-1; 7 bases match TRBD1. The CDR3 extends over 16 amino acids. After removal of 1 base from V and 5 bases from J, the junction contained 10 bases not matched to a gene. The CDR3: CASSLVRGRQWTEAFF. The DNA of the CDR3 is TGTGCCAGCAGTTTAGTTAGGGGGCGACAATGGACTGAAGCTTTCTTT.

The genes are TRBV11-2 and TRBJ2-1; D is possibly TRBD2 (6 bases). The CDR3 runs to 13 residues. Germline V CDR1 and CDR2: SGHAT, FQNNGV. The V and J ends lost 4 bases and 7 bases respectively, with 11 bases between them. CDR3 sequence reads: CASSYGGSNEQFF. The CDR3, as DNA: TGTGCCAGCAGCTACGGAGGGTCTAATGAGCAGTTCTTC.

The rearrangement uses TRBV14 and TRBJ1-2; D remains unclear. Germline V gene data show CDR1 as SGHDN and CDR2 as FVKESK. With 4 bases removed from V and 4 bases from J, the gap between germline ends came to 7 bases. The CDR3 contains 12 residues. As DNA, the CDR3 is TGTGCCAGCAGCCTTCGGGCCTATGGCTACACCTTC. This encodes CASSLRAYGYTF. Filled out from reference TRBV14 and TRBJ1-2, the complete variable domain reads EAGVTQFPSHSVIEKGQTVTLRCDPISGHDNLYWYRRVMGKEIKFLLHFVKESKQDESGMPNNRFLAERTGGTYSTLKVQPAELEDSGVYFCASSLRAYGYTFGSGTRLTVV.

This clonotype was seen at least ten times. The V gene is TRBV12-5, the J gene TRBJ2-3; 8 bases are shared with TRBD1. V trimming: 4 bases; J trimming: 2 bases; junction bases outside the gene matches: 17. The CDR3 is made up of 19 amino acids. Per germline, CDR1 LGHNT and CDR2 FRNRAP. The CDR3 loop reads CASGSFPQKRQGNTDTQYF. The CDR3 nucleotides read TGTGCTAGTGGTTCTTTTCCCCAGAAGCGACAGGGGAACACAGATACGCAGTATTTT.

Ten or more counts support this clonotype. This sequence joins TRBV6-5 and TRBJ1-1; TRBD1 might be the D (5 bases). The V gene's germline CDR1 is MNHEY and CDR2 SVGAGI. The CDR3 consists of 15 residues. Trimming left V 8 bases short and J 3 bases short, with 19 bases between. In DNA, the CDR3 is TGTGCCAGCGGCAGGAGGGACCTCGAGGACACTGAAGCTTTCTTT. As protein: CASGRRDLEDTEAFF.

This clonotype was detected ten times or more. The chain recombines TRBV27 with TRBJ2-1; 9 positions agree with TRBD2. Germline V gene data show CDR1 as MNHEY and CDR2 as SMNVEV (reference sequence). V gave up 6 bases and J gave up 0 bases; unmatched junction bases: 15. CDR3 length: 19 residues. The chain's CDR3 is CASSQSGTSSYFSYNEQFF. Here the CDR3 DNA reads TGTGCCAGCAGCCAATCCGGGACTAGCAGTTACTTCTCCTACAATGAGCAGTTCTTC.

At least ten counts were recorded for this clonotype. The chain links TRBV2 to TRBJ1-5, with D perhaps matching TRBD1 (5 bases). The CDR3 loop spans 13 amino acids. Trimming took off 7 bases at V and 1 base at J, with 8 bases between the two ends. Germline loops: CDR1 SNHLY, CDR2 FYNNEI. The CDR3 nucleotides read TGTGCCAGCACTCGGGGGAGCAATCAGCCCCAGCATTTT. Protein sequence: CASTRGSNQPQHF.

This clonotype came up many times. V usage is TRBV7-2 and J usage is TRBJ2-1; 9 bases line up with TRBD1. The CDR3 extends over 15 amino acids. The trim removed 1 base at V and 7 bases at J, leaving 5 bases unmatched. Looked up from germline, CDR1 is SGHTA and CDR2 is FQGNSA. CDR3 DNA: TGTGCCAGCAGCTTAGTGGGACAGGGATCGAATGAGCAGTTCTTC. It codes for CASSLVGQGSNEQFF.

This clonotype has a count of ten or more. The genes are TRBV15 and TRBJ2-1; 12 bases are shared with TRBD2. V shed 0 bases, J shed 9 bases, and the junction held 6 bases outside the gene matches. Germline CDR1 LNHNV, CDR2 YYDKDF (reference sequence). The CDR3 sequence is 16 residues long. The CDR3, as DNA: TGTGCCACCAGCAGAGAGGGCACTAGCGGGAGGAGTGAGCAGTTCTTC. This translates into CATSREGTSGRSEQFF.

This clonotype was seen many times. The chain combines TRBV7-2 with TRBJ2-1; no clear D. V was pared by 1 base and J by 16 bases, with 17 bases between. The CDR3 is 13 residues long. Germline CDR1 and CDR2: SGHTA and FQGNSA. The CDR3 sequence: CASSLDSAYGFFF. The CDR3 nucleotides read TGTGCCAGCAGCTTAGATTCCGCCTATGGGTTTTTCTTC.